This entry concerns a single TCR beta chain. In terms of age and location, participants ranged from roughly 18 to 95 years and lived in approximately 24 US areas. For recovered donors of Cohort 3, there were two negative PCRs, clearance, or symptom resolution. As originally analysed: Researchers report that nucleated cell counts were estimated from reference gene primer amplification. Here immunoSEQ multiplex PCR was the method, and the copy in TCRdb shows in-frame clones only, minus some. That table is the source of V, J and clone size, and D and trimming were worked out from the DNA. This sample has under 200,000 clones, with roughly 80% found just once. The data are from a study of blood T cell repertoires in COVID-19. With 3 bases removed from V and 3 bases from J, the gap between germline ends came to 17 bases. This CDR3 is built from 16 residues. The germline V gene has CDR1 LNHDA and CDR2 SQIVND (reference sequence).

The receptor was derived from a man in his fifties or sixties who had recovered from COVID-19. The rearrangement links TRBV19 to TRBJ1-1; tentatively, D is TRBD1 (5 bases). Sequences were obtained from PBMCs or T cells enriched from blood (not recorded which). CDR3 nucleotide sequence: TGTGCCAGTAGTATCCCCCCTCAGGGCACGTACACTGAAGCTTTCTTT. Translation: CASSIPPQGTYTEAFF.